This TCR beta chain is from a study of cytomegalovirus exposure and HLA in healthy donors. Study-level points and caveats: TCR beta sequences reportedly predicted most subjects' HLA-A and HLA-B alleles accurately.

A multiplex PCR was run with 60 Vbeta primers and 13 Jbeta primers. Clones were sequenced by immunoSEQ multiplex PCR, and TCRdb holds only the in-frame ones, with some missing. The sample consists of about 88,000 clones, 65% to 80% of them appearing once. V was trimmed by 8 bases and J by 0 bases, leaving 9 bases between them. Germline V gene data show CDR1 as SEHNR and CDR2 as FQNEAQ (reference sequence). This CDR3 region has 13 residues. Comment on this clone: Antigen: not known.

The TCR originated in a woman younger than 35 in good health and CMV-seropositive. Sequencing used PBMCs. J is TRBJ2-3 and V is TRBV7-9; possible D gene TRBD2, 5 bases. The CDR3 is CASEAGSTDTQYF. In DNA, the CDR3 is TGTGCCAGCGAGGCGGGTAGCACAGATACGCAGTATTTT.